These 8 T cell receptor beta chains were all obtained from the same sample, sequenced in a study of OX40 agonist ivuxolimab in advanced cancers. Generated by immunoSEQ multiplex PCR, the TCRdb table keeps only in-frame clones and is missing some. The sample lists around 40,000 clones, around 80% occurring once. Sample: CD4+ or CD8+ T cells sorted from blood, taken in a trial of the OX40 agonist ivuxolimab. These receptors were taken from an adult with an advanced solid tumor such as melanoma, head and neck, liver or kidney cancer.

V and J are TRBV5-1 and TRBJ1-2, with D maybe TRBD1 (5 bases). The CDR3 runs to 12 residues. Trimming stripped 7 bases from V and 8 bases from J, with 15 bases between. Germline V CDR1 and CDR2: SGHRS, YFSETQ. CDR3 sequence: CASRQRGGGYTF. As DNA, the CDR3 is TGCGCCAGCCGTCAGCGGGGGGGAGGCTACACCTTC.

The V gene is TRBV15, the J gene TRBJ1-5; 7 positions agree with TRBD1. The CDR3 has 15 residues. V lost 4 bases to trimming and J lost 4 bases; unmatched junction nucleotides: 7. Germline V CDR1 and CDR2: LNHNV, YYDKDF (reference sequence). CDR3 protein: CATSTHRDRNQPQHF. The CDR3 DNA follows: TGTGCCACCAGCACCCACCGGGACAGAAATCAGCCCCAGCATTTT.

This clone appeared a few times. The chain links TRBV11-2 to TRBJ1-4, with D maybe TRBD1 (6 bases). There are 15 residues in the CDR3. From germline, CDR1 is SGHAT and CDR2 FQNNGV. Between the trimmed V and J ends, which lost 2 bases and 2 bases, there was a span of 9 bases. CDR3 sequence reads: CASSLKQGTNEKLFF. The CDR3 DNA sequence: TGTGCCAGCAGCTTAAAACAGGGTACTAATGAAAAACTGTTTTTT.

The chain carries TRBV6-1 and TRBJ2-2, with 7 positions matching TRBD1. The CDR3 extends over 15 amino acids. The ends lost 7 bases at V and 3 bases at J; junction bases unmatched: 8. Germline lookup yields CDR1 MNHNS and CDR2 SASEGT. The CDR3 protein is CASKVPGTDTGELFF. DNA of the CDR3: TGTGCCAGCAAAGTTCCCGGGACAGACACCGGGGAGCTGTTTTTT.

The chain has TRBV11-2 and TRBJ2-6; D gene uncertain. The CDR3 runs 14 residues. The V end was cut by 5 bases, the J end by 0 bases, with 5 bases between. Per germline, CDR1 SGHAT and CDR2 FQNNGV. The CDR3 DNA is TGTGCCAGCAGCGCGAGCTCTGGGGCCAACGTCCTGACTTTC. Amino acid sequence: CASSASSGANVLTF. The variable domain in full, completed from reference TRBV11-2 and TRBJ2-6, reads EAGVAQSPRYKIIEKRQSVAFWCNPISGHATLYWYQQILGQGPKLLIQFQNNGVVDDSQLPKDRFSAERLKGVDSTLKIQPAKLEDSAVYLCASSASSGANVLTFGAGSRLTVL.

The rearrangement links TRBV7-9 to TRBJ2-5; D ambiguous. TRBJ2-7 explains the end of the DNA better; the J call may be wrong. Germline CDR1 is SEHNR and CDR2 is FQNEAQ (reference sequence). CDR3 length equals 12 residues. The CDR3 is CASSFSIREQYF. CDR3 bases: TGTGCCAGCAGCTTTTCAATTCGCGAGCAGTACTTC.

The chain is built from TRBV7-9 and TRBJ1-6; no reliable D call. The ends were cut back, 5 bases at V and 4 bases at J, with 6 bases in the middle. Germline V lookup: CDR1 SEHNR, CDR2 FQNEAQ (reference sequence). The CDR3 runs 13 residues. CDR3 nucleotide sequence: TGTGCCAGCAGCGAAGAATATAATTCACCCCTCCACTTT. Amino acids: CASSEEYNSPLHF.

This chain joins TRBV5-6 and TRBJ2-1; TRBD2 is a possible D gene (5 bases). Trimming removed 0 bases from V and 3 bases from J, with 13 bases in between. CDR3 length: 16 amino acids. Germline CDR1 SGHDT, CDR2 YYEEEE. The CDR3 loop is CASSLELELSYNEQFF. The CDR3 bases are TGTGCCAGCAGCTTGGAACTAGAACTGAGCTACAATGAGCAGTTCTTC.